The present entry profiles one T cell receptor beta chain with its context. Followed longitudinally, the Seattle patients had been enrolled during active infection. This entry comes from a study of blood T cell repertoires in COVID-19. The CDR3 has 14 residues. V lost 3 bases, J lost 8 bases, and 17 bases lay in between. The germline V gene has CDR1 SGHNT and CDR2 YYREEE (reference sequence). Per the study methods: Nucleated cell number was recorded as an estimate derived from reference gene primer amplification. The repertoire was sequenced with immunoSEQ multiplex PCR; TCRdb's copy has only in-frame clones and lacks some. V and J calls and clone size are given by that table; D and trimming were obtained from the DNA. The data show about 270,000 clones, roughly 88% seen once.

The clonotype comes from a woman aged 80 or over with COVID-19, enrolled during active disease. Sequencing was done on a sample of peripheral blood. The J gene is TRBJ1-2, the V gene TRBV5-4; TRBD1 might be the D (6 bases). Here the CDR3 reads CASSSLGAQGGYTF. CDR3 sequence (DNA): TGTGCCAGCAGCTCCCTTGGGGCTCAGGGGGGCTACACCTTC.